The next 24 T cell receptor beta chains were all read from a single sample in a study of blood T cell repertoires in COVID-19. Profiling relied on immunoSEQ multiplex PCR, and the TCRdb table lists in-frame clones only, not all of them. There are hundreds of thousands of clones in the sample; about 85% occur only once, and about 12% lies in the top ten. The sample taken for sequencing was peripheral blood. Every receptor here comes from a woman between 18 and 29 years old who had recovered from COVID-19.

In DNA, the CDR3 is TGTGCCACCAGTGCGACGGGAACCTACGAGCAGTACTTC. Its translation: CATSATGTYEQYF. The chain carries TRBV24-1 and TRBJ2-7, with a weak D call TRBD2 (5 bases). The CDR3 has 13 residues. The germline CDR1 and CDR2 sequences are KGHDR and SFDVKD. The V end was cut by 5 bases, the J end by 2 bases, with 9 bases between.

The chain recombines TRBV7-3 with TRBJ1-2; the D is unclear. This CDR3 is 14 amino acids long. V was trimmed by 3 bases and J by 7 bases, leaving 15 bases between them. Germline V gives CDR1 SGHTA, CDR2 FQGTGA. In nucleotides, the CDR3 is TGTGCCAGCAGCTTGGCGGCTCTCCGGGGTGGCTACACCTTC. Translating it yields CASSLAALRGGYTF.

Note on this clone: A single base separates this from a much larger clone, so it may be a read error. V gene TRBV9 combines with J gene TRBJ1-1; D remains ambiguous. V lost 4 bases, J lost 2 bases, and 3 bases lay in between. Germline CDR1 SGDLS, CDR2 YYNGEE. The CDR3 runs to 11 residues. The CDR3 sequence is CASSQNTEAFF. DNA for the CDR3: TGTGCCAGCAGCCAAAACACTGAAGCTTTCTTT.

The chain combines TRBV3-1 (or the pseudogene TRBV3-2) with TRBJ2-1; 14 bases map to TRBD2. The length of the CDR3 is 16 residues. Germline V CDR1 and CDR2: LGHDT, YNNKEL (reference sequence). The trim removed 1 base at V and 6 bases at J, leaving 2 bases unmatched. CDR3 residues: CASSQGTSGRSNEQFF. CDR3 nucleotides: TGTGCCAGCAGCCAAGGGACTAGCGGGAGGTCCAATGAGCAGTTCTTC.

This clone was picked up a small number of times. The genes are TRBV18 and TRBJ1-1; 8 positions agree with TRBD1. CDR1 is KGHSH and CDR2 is LQKENI in the germline V gene. This CDR3 contains 16 residues. The J segment lost 6 bases and the V segment lost 3 bases, leaving 12 bases of the junction unmatched. The CDR3 DNA sequence: TGTGCCAGCTCACCCCCCTTGACAGGGGTCCGGGCTGAAGCTTTCTTT. It is translated as CASSPPLTGVRAEAFF. Together with reference TRBV18 and TRBJ1-1, the CDR3 gives the full variable domain: NAGVMQNPRHLVRRRGQEARLRCSPMKGHSHVYWYRQLPEEGLKFMVYLQKENIIDESGMPKERFSAEFPKEGPSILRIQQVVRGDSAAYFCASSPPLTGVRAEAFFGQGTRLTVV.

The rearrangement joins TRBV6-5 to TRBJ2-1; 9 bases agree with TRBD1. V lost 6 bases to trimming and J lost 7 bases; unmatched junction nucleotides: 7. There are 14 residues in the CDR3. Looked up from germline, CDR1 is MNHEY and CDR2 is SVGAGI. CDR3 nucleotide sequence: TGTGCCAGCAGCCGACAGGGGGTAGATAATGAGCAGTTCTTC. It translates to CASSRQGVDNEQFF.

CDR3 in amino acids: CASSLGTAKLESYEQYF. CDR3 bases: TGTGCCAGCAGCTTGGGTACAGCCAAACTCGAATCCTACGAGCAGTACTTC. This chain uses TRBV5-4 with TRBJ2-7; D gene unclear. The CDR3 has 17 amino acids. V lost 0 bases and J lost 1, with 17 bases in between. The V gene's germline CDR1 is SGHNT and CDR2 YYREEE (reference sequence).

This chain links TRBV13 with TRBJ2-7; 9 bases align to TRBD2. There are 12 residues in the CDR3. Trimming took 6 bases from V and 6 from J; bases not matched to a gene: 3. The germline gives CDR1 PRHDT, CDR2 FYEKMQ (reference sequence). This chain's CDR3 is CASRQAGGEQYF. The CDR3 DNA reads as TGTGCCAGCAGACAAGCGGGGGGCGAGCAGTACTTC.

The genes are TRBV9 and TRBJ1-2; possibly TRBD1 for D (5 bases). CDR1 is SGDLS, CDR2 YYNGEE, per germline. CDR3 length: 18 residues. Trimming cost V 0 bases and J 0 bases, with 18 bases left between them. The CDR3 protein is CASSVARDFSPTNYGYTF. The CDR3 nucleotides are TGTGCCAGCAGCGTAGCTAGGGACTTTTCACCAACTAACTATGGCTACACCTTC.

V usage is TRBV29-1 and J usage is TRBJ2-1; D may be TRBD2 (6 bases). V lost 7 bases to trimming and J lost 5 bases, with 18 bases between them. CDR3 size: 14 residues. CDR1 SQVTM and CDR2 ANQGSEA come from the germline V gene. Here the CDR3 reads CSASGLLSDNEQFF. CDR3 sequence (DNA): TGCAGCGCCTCGGGACTCCTATCAGACAATGAGCAGTTCTTC.

V usage is TRBV28 and J usage is TRBJ1-5; D is unresolved. Germline loops: CDR1 MDHEN, CDR2 SYDVKM. This CDR3 is built from 14 residues. V was pared by 5 bases and J by 8 bases, with 16 bases between. The DNA of the CDR3 is TGTGCCAGCAGTCCGGGGAGCCTTTTGGAGCCCCAGCATTTT. This sequence encodes CASSPGSLLEPQHF.

This chain links TRBV24-1 with TRBJ2-5, with TRBD2 matching 7 bases. V shed 3 bases and J 5 bases; nucleotides not matched to a gene: 5. The germline V gene has CDR1 KGHDR and CDR2 SFDVKD. The CDR3 consists of 14 residues. The CDR3 sequence is CATSDPAGVETQYF. For the CDR3, the DNA is TGTGCCACCAGTGATCCCGCGGGAGTGGAGACCCAGTACTTC.

The chain couples TRBV28 to TRBJ2-3, with 9 bases matching TRBD2. Per germline, CDR1 MDHEN and CDR2 SYDVKM. The J segment lost 2 bases and the V segment lost 7 bases, leaving 7 bases of the junction unmatched. This CDR3 is 15 amino acids long. CDR3 protein: CASTGAGGPTDTQYF. In nucleotides, the CDR3 is TGTGCCAGCACTGGGGCGGGAGGGCCCACAGATACGCAGTATTTT.

The gene calls are TRBV6-2 or TRBV6-3 and TRBJ2-2; tentative D call: TRBD1 (7 bases). Trimming removed 2 bases from V and 0 bases from J, with 16 bases in between. Germline V CDR1 and CDR2: MNHEY, SVGEGT. The CDR3 length is 18 residues. In DNA form, the CDR3 reads TGTGCCAGCAGTTACGGAGCAGGGGGGTATCCGAACACCGGGGAGCTGTTTTTT. The encoded protein is CASSYGAGGYPNTGELFF.

The CDR3 spells CASSPPTSGSTDEQYF. The CDR3 region has the DNA TGTGCCAGCAGTCCGCCGACTAGCGGGTCCACAGACGAGCAGTACTTC. The chain is built from TRBV28 and TRBJ2-7, with 10 positions matching TRBD2. Germline lookup yields CDR1 MDHEN and CDR2 SYDVKM. J was trimmed by 5 bases and V by 5 bases; bases with no gene match: 12. This CDR3 spans 16 amino acids. The entire variable domain, with the rest obtained from reference TRBV28 and TRBJ2-7, is as follows: DVKVTQSSRYLVKRTGEKVFLECVQDMDHENMFWYRQDPGLGLRLIYFSYDVKMKEKGDIPEGYSVSREKKERFSLILESASTNQTSMYLCASSPPTSGSTDEQYFGPGTRLTVT.

The chain carries TRBV7-3 and TRBJ2-1; no firm D call. V was cut by 1 base and J by 4 bases, with 5 bases left in between. Germline CDR1 SGHTA, CDR2 FQGTGA. The CDR3 contains 13 residues. The CDR3 sequence is CASSLSEYNEQFF. The CDR3 nucleotides are TGTGCCAGCAGCTTAAGTGAGTACAATGAGCAGTTCTTC.

There are a few counts of this clone. The V and J genes are TRBV28 and TRBJ1-1; 8 bases fit TRBD1. Trimming at V came to 6 bases and at J to 0 bases, leaving 9 bases not matched to a gene. This CDR3 comprises 16 residues. CDR1 and CDR2 from the germline V gene are MDHEN and SYDVKM. The CDR3 here is CASRTGAILMNTEAFF. The CDR3 DNA sequence: TGTGCCAGCAGGACAGGGGCCATCCTAATGAACACTGAAGCTTTCTTT.

This chain connects TRBV5-1 to TRBJ2-2; maybe TRBD1 (5 bases). The CDR3 is 16 amino acids. V was cut by 4 bases and J by 3 bases, with 16 bases left in between. The germline V gene has CDR1 SGHRS and CDR2 YFSETQ. DNA of the CDR3: TGCGCCAGCAGCGGGCGATTGGGGCCGTACACCGGGGAGCTGTTTTTT. Encoded protein: CASSGRLGPYTGELFF.

J is TRBJ2-7 and V is TRBV4-2, with D possibly matching TRBD2 (5 bases). There are 16 residues in the CDR3. From germline, CDR1 is LGHNA and CDR2 YNFKEQ. Trimming took 0 bases from V and 2 from J, leaving 14 bases between them. The CDR3 sequence is CASSQDQSGPPYEQYF. CDR3 sequence (DNA): TGTGCCAGCAGCCAAGATCAGAGCGGCCCGCCCTACGAGCAGTACTTC.

The rearrangement joins TRBV11-3 to TRBJ1-6, with D possibly being TRBD1 (5 bases). This CDR3 is built from 15 residues. Germline V gene lookup returns CDR1 SGHNT and CDR2 YENEEA. Trimming left V 1 base short and J 8 bases short, with 12 bases between. The DNA of the CDR3 is TGTGCCAGCAGCTTAGGGGGGGGATCTCATTCACCCCTCCACTTT. It yields the protein CASSLGGGSHSPLHF.

The CDR3 spells CASTLQGTDTQYF. The CDR3 DNA is TGTGCCAGCACCCTGCAGGGCACAGATACGCAGTATTTT. The chain is built from TRBV6-5 and TRBJ2-3; D is undetermined. The CDR3 is made up of 13 amino acids. V gave up 7 bases and J gave up 1 base, with 9 bases separating them. Germline values: CDR1 MNHEY, CDR2 SVGAGI.

The V call is TRBV9, the J call TRBJ2-1, with D possibly being TRBD1 (6 bases). Trimming took off 0 bases at V and 11 bases at J, with 6 bases between the two ends. CDR1 SGDLS and CDR2 YYNGEE come from the germline V gene. This CDR3 is 11 amino acids long. DNA for the CDR3: TGTGCCAGCAGCGTAGGGGGGCAGCAGTTCTTC. It specifies CASSVGGQQFF.

This chain connects TRBV13 to TRBJ2-7, with D possibly being TRBD2 (6 bases). Germline CDR1 is PRHDT and CDR2 is FYEKMQ (reference sequence). This CDR3 comprises 17 residues. The V end was cut by 1 base, the J end by 3 bases, with 19 bases between. The CDR3 nucleotides read TGTGCCAGCAGCTTAGCCGGAGGGCCGAGCAATTTCTACGAGCAGTACTTC. This encodes CASSLAGGPSNFYEQYF.

This clone was seen more than once but under ten times. V usage is TRBV28 and J usage is TRBJ1-2; 7 bases agree with TRBD1. V was pared by 7 bases and J by 3 bases, with 5 bases of the junction left unmatched. Germline CDR1 MDHEN, CDR2 SYDVKM. The CDR3 has 13 residues. The CDR3 bases are TGTGCCAGCATCAGGGGGGCCGACTATGGCTACACCTTC. This sequence encodes CASIRGADYGYTF.